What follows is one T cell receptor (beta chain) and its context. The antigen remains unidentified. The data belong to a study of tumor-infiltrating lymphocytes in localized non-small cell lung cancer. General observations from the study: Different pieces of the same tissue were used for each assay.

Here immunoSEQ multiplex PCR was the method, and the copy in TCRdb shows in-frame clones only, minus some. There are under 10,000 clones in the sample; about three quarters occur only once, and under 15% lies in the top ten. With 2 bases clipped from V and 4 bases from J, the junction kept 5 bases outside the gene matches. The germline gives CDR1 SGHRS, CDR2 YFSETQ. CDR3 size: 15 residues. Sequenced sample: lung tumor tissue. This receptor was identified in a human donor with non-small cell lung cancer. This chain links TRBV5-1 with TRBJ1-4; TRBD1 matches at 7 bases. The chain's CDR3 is CASSFGDRDNEKLFF. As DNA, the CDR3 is TGCGCCAGCAGCTTTGGGGACAGAGATAATGAAAAACTGTTTTTT. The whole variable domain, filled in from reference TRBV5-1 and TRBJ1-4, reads KAGVTQTPRYLIKTRGQQVTLSCSPISGHRSVSWYQQTPGQGLQFLFEYFSETQRNKGNFPGRFSGRQFSNSRSEMNVSTLELGDSALYLCASSFGDRDNEKLFFGSGTQLSVL.